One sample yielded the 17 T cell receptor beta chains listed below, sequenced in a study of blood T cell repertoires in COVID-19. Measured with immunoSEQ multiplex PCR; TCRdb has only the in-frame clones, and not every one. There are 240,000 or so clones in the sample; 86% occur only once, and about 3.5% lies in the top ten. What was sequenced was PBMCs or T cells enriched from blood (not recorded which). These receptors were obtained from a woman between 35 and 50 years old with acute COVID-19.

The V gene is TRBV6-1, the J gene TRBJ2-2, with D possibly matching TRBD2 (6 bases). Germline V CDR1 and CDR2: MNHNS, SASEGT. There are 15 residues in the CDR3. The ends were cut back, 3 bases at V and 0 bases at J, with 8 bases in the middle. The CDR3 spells CASSEDYPNTGELFF. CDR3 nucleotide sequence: TGTGCCAGCAGTGAGGACTACCCGAACACCGGGGAGCTGTTTTTT.

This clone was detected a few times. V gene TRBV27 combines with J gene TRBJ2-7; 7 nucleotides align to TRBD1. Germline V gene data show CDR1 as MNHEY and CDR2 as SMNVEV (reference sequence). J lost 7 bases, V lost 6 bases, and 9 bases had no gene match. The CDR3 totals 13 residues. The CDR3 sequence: CASSFDRAREQYF. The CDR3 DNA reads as TGTGCCAGCAGCTTCGACAGGGCCCGGGAGCAGTACTTC.

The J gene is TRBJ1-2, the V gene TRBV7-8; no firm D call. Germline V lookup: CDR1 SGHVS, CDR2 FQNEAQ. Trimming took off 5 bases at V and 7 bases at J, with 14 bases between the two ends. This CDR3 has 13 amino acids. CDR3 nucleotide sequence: TGTGCCAGCAGCCAAGACGGAGGGTTTGGCTACACCTTC. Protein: CASSQDGGFGYTF.

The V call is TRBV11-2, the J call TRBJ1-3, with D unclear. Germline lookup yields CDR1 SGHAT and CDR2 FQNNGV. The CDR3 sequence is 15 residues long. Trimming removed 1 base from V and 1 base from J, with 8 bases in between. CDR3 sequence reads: CASSLVGESGNTIYF. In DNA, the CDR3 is TGTGCCAGCAGCTTAGTGGGAGAGTCTGGAAACACCATATATTTT.

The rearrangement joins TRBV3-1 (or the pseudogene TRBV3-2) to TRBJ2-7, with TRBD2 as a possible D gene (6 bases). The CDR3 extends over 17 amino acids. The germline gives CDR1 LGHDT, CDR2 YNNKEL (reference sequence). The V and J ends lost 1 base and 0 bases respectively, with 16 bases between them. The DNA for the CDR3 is TGTGCCAGCAGCCAAGGGGCTAGCGACTTCATCTCCTACGAGCAGTACTTC. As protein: CASSQGASDFISYEQYF.

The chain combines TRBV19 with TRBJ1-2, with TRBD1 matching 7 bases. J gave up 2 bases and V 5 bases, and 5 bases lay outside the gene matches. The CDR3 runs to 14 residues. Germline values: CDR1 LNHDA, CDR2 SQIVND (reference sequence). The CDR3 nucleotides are TGTGCCAGTAGTTCCGGACAGGCAAACTATGGCTACACCTTC. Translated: CASSSGQANYGYTF.

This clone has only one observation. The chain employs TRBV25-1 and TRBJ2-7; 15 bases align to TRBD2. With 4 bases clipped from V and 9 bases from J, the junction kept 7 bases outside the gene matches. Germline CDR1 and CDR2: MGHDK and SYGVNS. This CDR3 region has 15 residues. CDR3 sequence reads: CASSVGLAGGPGQYF. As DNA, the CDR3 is TGTGCCAGCAGTGTAGGACTAGCGGGAGGGCCTGGGCAGTACTTC.

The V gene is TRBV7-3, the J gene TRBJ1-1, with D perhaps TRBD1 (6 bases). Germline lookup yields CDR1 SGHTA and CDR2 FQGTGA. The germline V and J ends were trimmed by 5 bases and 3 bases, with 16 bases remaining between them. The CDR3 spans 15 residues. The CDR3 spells CASSPTGLFDTEAFF. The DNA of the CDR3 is TGTGCCAGCAGCCCCACAGGGTTGTTCGACACTGAAGCTTTCTTT.

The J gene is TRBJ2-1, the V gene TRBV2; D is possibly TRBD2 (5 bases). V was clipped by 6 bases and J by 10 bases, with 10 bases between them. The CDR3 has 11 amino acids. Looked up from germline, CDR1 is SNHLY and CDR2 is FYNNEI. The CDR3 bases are TGTGCCAGCAGAGAGAAGCGGGAGCAGTTCTTC. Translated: CASREKREQFF.

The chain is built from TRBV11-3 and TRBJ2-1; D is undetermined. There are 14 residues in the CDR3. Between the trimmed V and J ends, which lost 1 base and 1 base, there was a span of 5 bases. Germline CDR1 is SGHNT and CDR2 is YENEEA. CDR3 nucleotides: TGTGCCAGCAGCTTAGGTCAGTCCTACAATGAGCAGTTCTTC. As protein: CASSLGQSYNEQFF. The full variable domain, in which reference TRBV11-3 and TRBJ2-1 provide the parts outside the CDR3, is EAGVVQSPRYKIIEKKQPVAFWCNPISGHNTLYWYLQNLGQGPELLIRYENEEAVDDSQLPKDRFSAERLKGVDSTLKIQPAELGDSAVYLCASSLGQSYNEQFFGPGTRLTVL.

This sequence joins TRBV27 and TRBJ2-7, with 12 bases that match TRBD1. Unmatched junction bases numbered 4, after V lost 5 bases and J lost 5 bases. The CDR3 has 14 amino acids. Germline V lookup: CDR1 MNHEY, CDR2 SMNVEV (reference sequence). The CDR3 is CASSAGQGAHEQYF. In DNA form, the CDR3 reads TGTGCCAGCAGTGCGGGACAGGGGGCCCACGAGCAGTACTTC.

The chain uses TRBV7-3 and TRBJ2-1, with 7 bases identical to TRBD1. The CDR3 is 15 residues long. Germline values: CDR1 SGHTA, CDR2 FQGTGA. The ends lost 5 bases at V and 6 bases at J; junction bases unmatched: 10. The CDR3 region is CASSDGQVGVNEQFF. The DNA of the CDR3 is TGTGCCAGCAGCGATGGACAGGTTGGAGTCAATGAGCAGTTCTTC.

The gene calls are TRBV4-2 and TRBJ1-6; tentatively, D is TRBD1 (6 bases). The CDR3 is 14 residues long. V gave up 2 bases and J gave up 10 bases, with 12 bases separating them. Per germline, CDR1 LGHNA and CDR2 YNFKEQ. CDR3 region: CASSQTGMESPLHF. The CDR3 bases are TGTGCCAGCAGCCAAACAGGGATGGAATCACCCCTCCACTTT.

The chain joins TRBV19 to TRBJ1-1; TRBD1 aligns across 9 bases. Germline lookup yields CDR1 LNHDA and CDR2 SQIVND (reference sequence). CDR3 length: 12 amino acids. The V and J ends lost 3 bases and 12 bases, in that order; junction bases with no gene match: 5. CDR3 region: CASSIYRGRPFF. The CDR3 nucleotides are TGTGCCAGTAGTATTTACAGGGGGCGGCCTTTCTTT.

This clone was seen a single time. CDR3 residues: CASSPRRASGSFNEQFF. For the CDR3, the DNA is TGTGCCAGCAGCCCAAGACGAGCTAGCGGGAGTTTCAATGAGCAGTTCTTC. The chain links TRBV3-1 (or the pseudogene TRBV3-2) to TRBJ2-1, with TRBD2 matching over 10 bases. The CDR3 totals 17 residues. Germline V gene lookup returns CDR1 LGHDT and CDR2 YNNKEL (reference sequence). After removal of 4 bases from V and 6 bases from J, the junction contained 12 bases not matched to a gene.

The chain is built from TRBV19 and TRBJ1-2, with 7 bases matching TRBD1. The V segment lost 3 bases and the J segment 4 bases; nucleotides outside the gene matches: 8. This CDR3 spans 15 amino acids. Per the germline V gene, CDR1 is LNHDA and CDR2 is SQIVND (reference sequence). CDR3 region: CASSIVGTELYGYTF. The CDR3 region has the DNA TGTGCCAGTAGTATTGTCGGGACAGAGCTCTATGGCTACACCTTC.

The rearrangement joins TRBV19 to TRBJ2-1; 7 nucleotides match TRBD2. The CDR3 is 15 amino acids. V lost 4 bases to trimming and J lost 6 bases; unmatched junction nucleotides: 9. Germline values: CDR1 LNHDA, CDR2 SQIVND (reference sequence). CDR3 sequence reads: CASSTGLDSSNEQFF. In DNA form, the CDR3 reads TGTGCCAGTAGTACCGGACTAGATTCAAGCAATGAGCAGTTCTTC.